This entry describes one TCR beta chain. Germline trimming cut 6 bases from V and 4 bases from J; bases unmatched to any gene: 3. Germline V gene sequence: CDR1 LNHDA, CDR2 SQIVND (reference sequence). CDR3 size: 13 residues. Here immunoSEQ multiplex PCR was the method, and the copy in TCRdb shows in-frame clones only, minus some. This table has about 36,000 clones, 90% to 95% appearing once. This sample was included in a study of T cell changes during pregnancy in multiple sclerosis. Sample: CD4+ T cells from peripheral blood mononuclear cells, taken in the second trimester of pregnancy. The genes are TRBV19 and TRBJ1-5, with 7 nucleotides matching TRBD1. The TCR originated in a female donor in good health, enrolled as a control in a pregnancy study. Here the CDR3 reads CASSKQGNQPQHF. Here the CDR3 DNA reads TGTGCCAGTAGCAAACAGGGGAATCAGCCCCAGCATTTT.